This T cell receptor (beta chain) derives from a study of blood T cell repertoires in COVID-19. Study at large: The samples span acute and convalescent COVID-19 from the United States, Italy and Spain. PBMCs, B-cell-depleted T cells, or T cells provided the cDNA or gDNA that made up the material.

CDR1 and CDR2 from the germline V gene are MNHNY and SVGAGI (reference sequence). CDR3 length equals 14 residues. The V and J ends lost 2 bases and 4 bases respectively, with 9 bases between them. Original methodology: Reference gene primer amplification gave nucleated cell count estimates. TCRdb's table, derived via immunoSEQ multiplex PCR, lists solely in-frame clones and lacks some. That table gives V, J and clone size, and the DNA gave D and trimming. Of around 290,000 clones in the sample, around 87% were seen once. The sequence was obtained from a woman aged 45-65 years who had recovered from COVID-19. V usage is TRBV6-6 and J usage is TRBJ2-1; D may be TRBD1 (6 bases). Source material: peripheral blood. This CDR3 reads CASSYGRGYNEQFF. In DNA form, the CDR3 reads TGTGCCAGCAGTTACGGCAGGGGTTACAATGAGCAGTTCTTC.